The 13 T cell receptor beta chains in this list originate from one sample, sequenced in a study of blood T cell repertoires in COVID-19. Libraries were prepared by immunoSEQ multiplex PCR; TCRdb keeps only in-frame clonotypes and omits some of them. Among about 250,000 clones listed, over 75% were seen once. The source material was PBMCs or T cells enriched from blood (not recorded which). These receptors were obtained from a man aged 18 to 30 who had recovered from COVID-19.

The rearrangement joins TRBV28 to TRBJ1-2, with 8 bases fitting TRBD1. CDR1 and CDR2 from the germline V gene are MDHEN and SYDVKM. This CDR3 region has 19 residues. V shed 3 bases and J 5 bases; nucleotides not matched to a gene: 20. The CDR3 sequence is CASSLHTGTGPRSNYGYTF. Here the CDR3 DNA reads TGTGCCAGCAGTTTGCATACCGGGACAGGTCCCAGAAGTAATTATGGCTACACCTTC.

The V and J genes are TRBV2 and TRBJ1-1; 7 positions agree with TRBD1. This CDR3 is 14 amino acids long. The germline V gene encodes CDR1 SNHLY and CDR2 FYNNEI. V gave up 4 bases and J gave up 1 base; unmatched junction bases: 3. The CDR3 coding sequence is TGTGCCAGCAGTGGTACAGGGGAGAACACTGAAGCTTTCTTT. This sequence encodes CASSGTGENTEAFF.

The chain combines TRBV4-2 with TRBJ2-1; no clear D gene. V lost 3 bases, J lost 1 base, and 13 bases lay in between. Germline V CDR1 and CDR2: LGHNA, YNFKEQ. The CDR3 consists of 16 residues. CDR3 sequence reads: CASSHLAGQSYNEQFF. CDR3 coding DNA: TGTGCCAGCAGCCACCTGGCTGGGCAGTCCTACAATGAGCAGTTCTTC.

This clone was observed a single time. The chain recombines TRBV21-1 with TRBJ1-5; the table's D call of TRBD1 was not tested on the DNA. TRBV21-1 is designated a pseudogene. This CDR3 region has 19 residues. The chain's CDR3 is CASSKKEEDRPYSNQPQHF. DNA of the CDR3: TGTGCCAGCAGTAAAAAAGAAGAGGACAGGCCGTATAGCAATCAGCCCCAGCATTTT.

The chain employs TRBV20-1 and TRBJ2-1; 9 nucleotides match TRBD2. The CDR3 consists of 19 residues. V shed 3 bases and J 6 bases; nucleotides not matched to a gene: 21. From germline, CDR1 is DFQATT and CDR2 SNEGSKA (reference sequence). CDR3 in amino acids: CSASSRLAGSGRVINEQFF. The CDR3 DNA is TGCAGTGCTAGTTCACGGTTGGCGGGTAGCGGGAGAGTTATCAATGAGCAGTTCTTC.

The rearrangement joins TRBV11-2 to TRBJ1-2; D may be TRBD1 (5 bases). This CDR3 comprises 14 residues. The V end lost 4 bases, the J end lost 8 bases, and 17 bases lay between the germline ends. Germline V gene sequence: CDR1 SGHAT, CDR2 FQNNGV. CDR3 coding DNA: TGTGCCAGCAGCTACACCGCAGGGATGAGGGGCTACACCTTC. Translation: CASSYTAGMRGYTF.

This chain uses TRBV4-1 with TRBJ2-7, with 7 bases that match TRBD1. V was pared by 5 bases and J by 3 bases, with 10 bases of the junction left unmatched. The CDR3 runs 15 residues. CDR1 and CDR2 (germline): MGHRA, YSYEKL. This CDR3 is CASSYGATGLYEQYF. CDR3 DNA sequence: TGCGCCAGCAGCTACGGCGCGACAGGGCTCTACGAGCAGTACTTC.

The chain is built from TRBV23-1 and TRBJ2-1; perhaps TRBD1 as D (5 bases). TRBV23-1 is identified as an open reading frame with a role that is uncertain. CDR3 length: 15 amino acids. V gave up 0 bases and J gave up 7 bases, with 13 bases separating them. The CDR3 loop is CASSQSGRVGNEQFF. The CDR3 DNA reads TGCGCCAGCAGTCAATCCGGCAGGGTAGGGAATGAGCAGTTCTTC.

The chain combines TRBV18 with TRBJ2-7, with a tentative D call TRBD2 (6 bases). The germline V gene has CDR1 KGHSH and CDR2 LQKENI. The CDR3 runs 13 residues. The V gene lost 3 bases and the J gene lost 4 bases, with 10 bases spanning the gap. CDR3 in DNA: TGTGCCAGCTCACCCTCTGGACTATACGAGCAGTACTTC. Translating it yields CASSPSGLYEQYF.

CDR3 residues: CASSPGTGWGNTIYF. The DNA for the CDR3 is TGCGCCAGCAGCCCGGGGACAGGGTGGGGAAACACCATATATTTT. The V and J genes are TRBV4-1 and TRBJ1-3; TRBD1 aligns across 9 bases. The germline V gene encodes CDR1 MGHRA and CDR2 YSYEKL. The ends lost 4 bases at V and 4 bases at J; junction bases unmatched: 5. This CDR3 has 15 residues.

V usage is TRBV5-4 and J usage is TRBJ2-3; 11 bases align to TRBD2. Germline-derived CDR1 and CDR2 are SGHNT and YYREEE (reference sequence). After removal of 2 bases from V and 3 bases from J, the junction contained 5 bases not matched to a gene. This CDR3 comprises 16 residues. The CDR3 nucleotides are TGTGCCAGCAGCTTTAGCGGGGGGGCCTTTACAGATACGCAGTATTTT. It yields the protein CASSFSGGAFTDTQYF. Full variable domain (remainder filled in from reference TRBV5-4 and TRBJ2-3): ETGVTQSPTHLIKTRGQQVTLRCSSQSGHNTVSWYQQALGQGPQFIFQYYREEENGRGNFPPRFSGLQFPNYSSELNVNALELDDSALYLCASSFSGGAFTDTQYFGPGTRLTVL.

The J gene is TRBJ2-3, the V gene TRBV10-1, with 7 positions matching TRBD2. Unmatched junction bases numbered 8, after V lost 4 bases and J lost 4 bases. The CDR3 has 15 residues. Germline V gene data show CDR1 as WNHNN and CDR2 as SYGVQD (reference sequence). The CDR3 here is CASSASGMLADTQYF. The CDR3 nucleotides are TGCGCCAGCAGTGCCAGCGGGATGTTGGCAGATACGCAGTATTTT.

The chain links TRBV6-5 to TRBJ2-2; the D is unclear. The V and J ends lost 8 bases and 1 base respectively, with 11 bases between them. The CDR3 spans 14 residues. Germline CDR1 and CDR2: MNHEY and SVGAGI. This CDR3 is CASGMTRNTGELFF. CDR3 nucleotides: TGTGCCAGCGGCATGACACGGAACACCGGGGAGCTGTTTTTT.